A selection of T cell receptor beta chains follows, all from one sample in a study of T cells in Graves' hyperthyroidism and ophthalmopathy. Each CDR3 protein gets one entry after TCRdb re-called the multiplex PCR reads with MiXCR. The sample includes approximately 430,000 distinct CDR3 sequences, roughly 14% of them seen just once. The specimen was blood. The origin of the receptors is a man between 18 and 35 years old with Graves' ophthalmopathy. Each CDR3 is given without its conserved first and last residue.

TRBV6-5 | ASSYSSRGTPYEQY
TRBV6-5 | ASSYRDSSCEQY
TRBV7-2 | ASSSLAGGTPDTQY
TRBV6-1 | ASSIQDRDQETQY
TRBV10-1 | ASSPGQGLGYT
TRBV2 | ASSTGYGANVLT
TRBV2 | ASSPGGEYEQY
TRBV12-3/TRBV12-4 | ASSRRTDGSDTQY
TRBV9 | ASAGGSSTDTQY
TRBV6-1 | ASSEFWTHQETQY
TRBV2 | ASSGQTPTGELF
TRBV6-6 | ASSYEAGPLQETQY
TRBV5-1 | ASSLGGTNYEQY
TRBV12-3/TRBV12-4 | ASRSPWATGELF
TRBV6-2/TRBV6-3 | VSSYGTGTNEFDEQF
TRBV4-2 | ASSQDRSDTSSYNEQF
TRBV7-9 | ASSLTAWDNFDEQF
TRBV29-1 | SVGRSTDTQY
TRBV4-1 | ASSQPVFEGDEQF
TRBV5-1 | ASSLGGASDQETQY
TRBV6-1 | ASSPDTGASEAF
TRBV7-2 | ASSPPVTKNIQY
TRBV7-9 | ASSPRQEGDEKLF
TRBV29-1 | SVAGGAHTEAF
TRBV29-1 | SVDRQGPNYGYT
TRBV7-2 | ASQDPTSSYNEQF
TRBV30 | ACRTSGTGYLETQY
TRBV20-1 | SARGGQGSSYNSPLH
TRBV29-1 | SAGTGEAF
TRBV2 | ASSGAGGVYSPLH
TRBV24-1 | ATSPLGNEQF
TRBV29-1 | SAVGGAEKLF
TRBV5-1 | ATRLAGGSINEQF
TRBV20-1 | SARNPLAGVGNEQF
TRBV20-1 | SAAEPPGELF
TRBV7-3 | ASRKTPGQGAYEQY
TRBV13 | ASSFGSMPIEQY
TRBV5-1 | ASSGSASGGETQY
TRBV4-2 | ASSQEHGDYGYT
TRBV19 | ASSYTGSWNTIY
TRBV6-4 | ASSEVANADTQY
TRBV6-1 | ASSNPRETQY
TRBV13 | ASSSRDGAYEQY
TRBV6-2/TRBV6-3 | ASRKTGRYQPQH
TRBV14 | ASSHFPGLAGHNEQF
TRBV6-5 | ASSYLGGYTSNYGYT
TRBV6-1 | ASRIRDRGSYEQY
TRBV28 | ASKTSGGHNEQF
TRBV20-1 | SVPGQGQETQY
TRBV20-1 | SARGAYRERGEKLF
TRBV20-1 | SALRIDSVGNTIY
TRBV2 | ASKLTQGVGYT
TRBV9 | ASSVSREIIYEQY
TRBV5-1 | ASSRDGATLNTEAF
TRBV9 | ASSVRGAPQGEQY
TRBV13 | ASSLGTGNTEAL
TRBV30 | AWTETLNTEAF